The rows below give T cell receptor beta chains drawn from one sample of a study of vaccination effects on CD4 cells after COVID-19. Assay: immunoSEQ multiplex PCR; the TCRdb copy retains only in-frame clones and omits some. Of just under 60,000 clones listed, roughly 80% are singletons. Their specific antigens are unknown. The sample consisted of CD4+ T cells from PBMCs cultured with HCoV-OC43 spike peptides, taken after COVID-19 vaccination. Receptors originate from a human donor who received a COVID-19 vaccine. Both conserved end residues are part of each CDR3. Fields, in order: V gene, D gene, J gene, clone size, CDR3 DNA, CDR3 protein. D genes are given only for firm matches. Clone size appears in some rows only: once, few, many, or a class for an expanded clone.

TRBV25-1	.	TRBJ2-2	.	TGTGCCAGCAGTGAGAGGACTTTCACCGGGGAGCTGTTTTTT	CASSERTFTGELFF
TRBV6-2/TRBV6-3	TRBD2	TRBJ2-1	.	TGTGCCAGCAGTCGTCGGGGGGGCTTTTACAATGAGCAGTTCTTC	CASSRRGGFYNEQFF
TRBV14	TRBD1	TRBJ2-5	.	TGTGCCAGCAGCCAATGGAAGGGGGCTGGTGAGACCCAGTACTTC	CASSQWKGAGETQYF
TRBV19	.	TRBJ2-5	.	TGTGCCAGCAACACATATCCAGGGGAGACCCAGTACTTC	CASNTYPGETQYF
TRBV4-1	.	TRBJ1-2	.	TGCGCCAGCAGCCAAGTCCGGACTCCGGACTATGGCTACACCTTC	CASSQVRTPDYGYTF
TRBV9	.	TRBJ1-2	.	TGTGCCAGCAGCGTAGGTCCGCGGGAGTCGTATGGCTACACCTTC	CASSVGPRESYGYTF
TRBV15	.	TRBJ2-5	.	TGTGCCACCAGCAGAGGATCTACGAGGGAGACCCAGTACTTC	CATSRGSTRETQYF
TRBV7-7	.	TRBJ2-1	.	TGTGCCAGCAGCCACGACAGTAGTATCTACAATGAGCAGTTCTTC	CASSHDSSIYNEQFF
TRBV2	TRBD2	TRBJ2-1	.	TGTGCCAGCAGGGGACAGCGGGGGGGCGGGAACAATGAGCAGTTCTTC	CASRGQRGGGNNEQFF
TRBV7-2	.	TRBJ2-3	.	TGTGCCAGCAGCTTTAGGGGCCCGCCTTTATTCGTCACAGATACGCAGTATTTT	CASSFRGPPLFVTDTQYF
TRBV25-1	.	TRBJ2-2	.	TGTGCCAGTGCACCAAGGGGTGGCACCGGGGAGCTGTTTTTT	CASAPRGGTGELFF
TRBV9	.	TRBJ2-1	.	TGTGCCAGCAGCGTAGGGGTTTCGGCGGATGAGCAGTTCTTC	CASSVGVSADEQFF
TRBV20-1	.	TRBJ1-3	few	TGCAGTGCTAGATCTGGAAACACCATATATTTT	CSARSGNTIYF
TRBV28	.	TRBJ1-2	.	TGTGCCAGCAGTTTTCAGAATTACTATGGCTACACCTTC	CASSFQNYYGYTF
TRBV5-4	TRBD1	TRBJ1-1	.	TGTGCCAGCAGCCCGAGACAGGGGGCGAGCACTGAAGCTTTCTTT	CASSPRQGASTEAFF
TRBV7-9	.	TRBJ2-2	once	TGTGCCACCCAGCAGAGGGTTAATCTTCCCAACACCGGGGAGCTGTTTTTT	CATQQRVNLPNTGELFF
TRBV27	TRBD2	TRBJ2-3	.	TGTGCCAGCAAAGAGGGACTAGGGGCAGATACGCAGTATTTT	CASKEGLGADTQYF
TRBV6-5	TRBD1	TRBJ1-4	.	TGTGCCAGCCGCTCCTGGACAGGGGAAGGTGAAAAACTGTTTTTT	CASRSWTGEGEKLFF
TRBV18	TRBD1	TRBJ1-5	.	TGTGCCAGCTCTCCGACAGGGGACTATAGCAATCAGCCCCAGCATTTT	CASSPTGDYSNQPQHF
TRBV4-1	TRBD2	TRBJ2-5	.	TGCGCCAGCAGCCGGAAACTAGCGGCACAAGAGACCCAGTACTTC	CASSRKLAAQETQYF
TRBV10-3	TRBD1	TRBJ1-3	.	TGTGCCATCTCCAGGGACAGCGTCTCTGGAAACACCATATATTTT	CAISRDSVSGNTIYF
TRBV19	TRBD1	TRBJ1-5	.	TGTGCCAGTAGTATAGATCTCACAGGGGGTTCGGGTCAGCCCCAGCATTTT	CASSIDLTGGSGQPQHF
TRBV3-1/TRBV3-2	.	TRBJ2-6	.	TGTGCCAGCAGCCACCTCCGTAGTTCTGGGGCCAACGTCCTGACTTTC	CASSHLRSSGANVLTF
TRBV10-3	TRBD2	TRBJ2-1	.	TGTGCCATCAGTGGGGCTAGCGGGGGGAACAATGAGCAGTTCTTC	CAISGASGGNNEQFF
TRBV30	TRBD1	TRBJ1-6	.	TGTGCCTGGAGTTCACAGGGGGTTTCACCCCTCCACTTT	CAWSSQGVSPLHF
TRBV5-5	TRBD1	TRBJ2-3	.	TGTGCCAGCAGCTTGCGACAGGGGGTCACCGATACGCAGTATTTT	CASSLRQGVTDTQYF
TRBV6-1	TRBD1	TRBJ1-2	.	TGTGCCAGCAGTGATTTATCGGGACAGGGTTATGGCGGCTACACCTTC	CASSDLSGQGYGGYTF
TRBV5-4	.	TRBJ1-5	.	TGTGCCAGCAGCGGCGGCCCCGATCAGCCCCAGCATTTT	CASSGGPDQPQHF
TRBV11-2	.	TRBJ1-1	.	TGTGCCAGCAGCCCAAGGGTACGGGTTGCCACTGAAGCTTTCTTT	CASSPRVRVATEAFF
TRBV3-1/TRBV3-2	.	TRBJ1-1	few	TGTGCCAGCAGCCAAACTAAAGAGGTCGCGGCTTTCTTT	CASSQTKEVAAFF
TRBV27	.	TRBJ1-5	few	TGTGCCAGCAGACGCGCGGGGAGCAATCAGCCCCAGCATTTT	CASRRAGSNQPQHF
TRBV7-3	.	TRBJ2-1	.	TGTGCCAGCAGCTTAAACTTTGGGGTGTACAATGAGCAGTTCTTC	CASSLNFGVYNEQFF
TRBV5-1	.	TRBJ2-3	.	TGCGCCAGCAGCTCCGACAGATTTAGCACAGATACGCAGTATTTT	CASSSDRFSTDTQYF
TRBV5-1	.	TRBJ1-1	.	TGCGCCAGCAGCACAAGGATTGGGACTGAAGCTTTCTTT	CASSTRIGTEAFF
TRBV5-1	.	TRBJ2-3	once	TGCGCCAGCAGCTTGGATACAGGGTCCACAGATACGCAGTATTTT	CASSLDTGSTDTQYF